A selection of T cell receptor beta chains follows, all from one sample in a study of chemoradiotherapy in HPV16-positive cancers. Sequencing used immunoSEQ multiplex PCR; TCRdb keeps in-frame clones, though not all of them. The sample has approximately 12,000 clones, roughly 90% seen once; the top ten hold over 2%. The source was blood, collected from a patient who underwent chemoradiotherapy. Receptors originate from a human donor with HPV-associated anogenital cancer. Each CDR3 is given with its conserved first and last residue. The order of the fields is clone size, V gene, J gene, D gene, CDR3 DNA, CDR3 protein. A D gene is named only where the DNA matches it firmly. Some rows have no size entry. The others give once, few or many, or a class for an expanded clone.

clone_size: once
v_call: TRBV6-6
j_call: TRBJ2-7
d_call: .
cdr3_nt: TGTGCCAGCAGTTACTCGTTGCACAGAGGCTACGAGCAGTACTTC
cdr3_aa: CASSYSLHRGYEQYF

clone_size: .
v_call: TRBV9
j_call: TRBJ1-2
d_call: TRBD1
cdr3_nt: TGTGCCAGCAGCGTTACCGGGACAGGGAACTATGGCTACACCTTC
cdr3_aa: CASSVTGTGNYGYTF

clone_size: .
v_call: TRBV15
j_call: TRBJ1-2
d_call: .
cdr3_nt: TGTGCCACCAGCAGAACCGGGACGTCGTATGGCTACACCTTC
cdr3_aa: CATSRTGTSYGYTF

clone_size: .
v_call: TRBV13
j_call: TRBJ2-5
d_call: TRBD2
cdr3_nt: TGTGCCAGCAGCTCCCCGGGACTAGCCACCTTAGGGCAAGAGACCCAGTACTTC
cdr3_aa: CASSSPGLATLGQETQYF

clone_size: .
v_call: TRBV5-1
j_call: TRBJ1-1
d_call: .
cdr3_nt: TGCGCCAGCAGCTCCCAAGGCAGGGGCTACACTGAAGCTTTCTTT
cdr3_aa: CASSSQGRGYTEAFF

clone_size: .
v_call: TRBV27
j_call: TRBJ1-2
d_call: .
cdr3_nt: TGTGCCAGCAGTTTTTATAGGGGACATGGCTACACCTTC
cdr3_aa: CASSFYRGHGYTF

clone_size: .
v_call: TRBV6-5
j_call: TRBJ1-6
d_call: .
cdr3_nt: TGTGCCAGCAGTCGGACAGCGATTGAGTCGTCACCCCTCCACTTT
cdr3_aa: CASSRTAIESSPLHF

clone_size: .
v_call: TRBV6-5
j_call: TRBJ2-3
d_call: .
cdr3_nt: TGTGCCAGCAGACTCGGAGGTACTAGCACAGATACGCAGTATTTT
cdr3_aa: CASRLGGTSTDTQYF

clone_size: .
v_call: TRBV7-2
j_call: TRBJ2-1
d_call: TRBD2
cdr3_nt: TGTGCCAGCAGCGTCCCCCTTGGGCAGCGGGGGGGCGAGCAGTTCTTC
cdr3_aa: CASSVPLGQRGGEQFF

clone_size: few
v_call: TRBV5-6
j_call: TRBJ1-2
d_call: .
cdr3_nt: TGTGCCAGCAGCCCACGGCCCCCCAAATATGGCTACACCTTC
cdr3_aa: CASSPRPPKYGYTF

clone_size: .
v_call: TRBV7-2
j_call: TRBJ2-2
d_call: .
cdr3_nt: TGTGCCAGCAGCAATTGGAGTCCGGGGCGGACCGGGGAGCTGTTTTTT
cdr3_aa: CASSNWSPGRTGELFF

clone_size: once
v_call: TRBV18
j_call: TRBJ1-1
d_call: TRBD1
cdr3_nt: TGTGCCAGCTCACCCGGGACAGGGAGGACTGAAGCTTTCTTT
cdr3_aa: CASSPGTGRTEAFF

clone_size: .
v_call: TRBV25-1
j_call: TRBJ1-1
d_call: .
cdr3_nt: TGTGCCAGCACTGGACAGATGAACACTGAAGCTTTCTTT
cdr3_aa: CASTGQMNTEAFF

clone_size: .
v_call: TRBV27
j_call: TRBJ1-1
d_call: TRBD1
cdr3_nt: TGTGCCAGCAGAAAGACAGGGAGCACTGAAGCTTTCTTT
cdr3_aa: CASRKTGSTEAFF

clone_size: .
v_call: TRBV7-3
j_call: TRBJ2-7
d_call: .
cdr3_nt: TGTGCCACCCGGAGGAGGTCCCTGGAGCAGTACTTC
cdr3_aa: CATRRRSLEQYF

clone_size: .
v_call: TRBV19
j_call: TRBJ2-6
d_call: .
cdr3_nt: TGTGCCAGTAGCTTCTCTGGGGCCAACGTCCTGACTTTC
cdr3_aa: CASSFSGANVLTF

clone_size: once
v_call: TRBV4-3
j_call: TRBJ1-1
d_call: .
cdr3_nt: TGCGCCAGCAGCCAAGTGGCAGCGAACACTGAAGCTTTCTTT
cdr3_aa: CASSQVAANTEAFF

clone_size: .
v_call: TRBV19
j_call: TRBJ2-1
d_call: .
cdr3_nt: TGTGCCAGTAGTATACAAGGCAATGAGCAGTTCTTC
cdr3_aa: CASSIQGNEQFF

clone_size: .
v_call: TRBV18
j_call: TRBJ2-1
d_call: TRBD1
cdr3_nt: TGTGCCAGCTCACCGCGATCTCCGGGACAGGGGTACAATGAGCAGTTCTTC
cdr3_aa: CASSPRSPGQGYNEQFF

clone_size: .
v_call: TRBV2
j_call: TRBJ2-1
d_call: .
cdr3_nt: TGTGCCAGCAGTGGTTCCGGGGTCAATGAGCAGTTCTTC
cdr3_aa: CASSGSGVNEQFF

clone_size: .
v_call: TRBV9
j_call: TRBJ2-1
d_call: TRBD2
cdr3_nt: TGTGCCAGCAGCGTAGTAGCGGGGATAGGTGAGCAGTTCTTC
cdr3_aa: CASSVVAGIGEQFF

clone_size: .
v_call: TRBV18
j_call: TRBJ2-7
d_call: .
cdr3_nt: TGTGCCAGCTCAACGAGGTCGAGACAGAGCTACGAGCAGTACTTC
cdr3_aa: CASSTRSRQSYEQYF

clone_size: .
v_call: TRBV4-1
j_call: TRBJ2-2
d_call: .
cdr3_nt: TGCGCCAGCAGCCAAGTCAGGGACACCGGGGAGCTGTTTTTT
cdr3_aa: CASSQVRDTGELFF